The clone carrying this T cell receptor (beta chain) was recorded a few times. Antigen specificity is unknown. V was cut by 6 bases and J by 3 bases, with 9 bases left in between. The CDR3 spans 13 residues. These data are taken from a study of early T cells in non-severe SARS-CoV-2 infection. Across the whole study: With bulk RNA from unsorted whole blood as input, sequencing yielded unpaired chains. Study-level results: A preference for anti-spike CD8 responses marked VDJdb matching, which missed private and CD4 specificities.

Individual cDNA molecules each received unique molecular identifiers attached to them. TCRdb fed the 5' RACE reads into MiXCR, producing one record per CDR3 protein. The table includes 20,000 to 25,000 distinct CDR3 sequences, 4% detected once. The clonotype comes from an adult who was a healthcare worker with PCR-confirmed SARS-CoV-2 infection or an uninfected control (not recorded which). This rearrangement joins TRBV12-3 or TRBV12-4 to TRBJ1-5, with no clear D. The sample taken for sequencing was whole blood. CDR3 DNA sequence: TGTGCCAGCAGCCTTTGGGCCAATCAGCCCCAGCATTTT. Translation: CASSLWANQPQHF.